These 3 T cell receptor beta chains originate from one sample sequenced in a study of human T cells and chemical hapten exposure. The time point was: patch test 2, 6 weeks after DPC sensitization. As for treatment: therapeutic diphenylcyclopropenone sensitization with weekly scalp DPC. TCRdb processed the RACE reads anew with MiXCR; each CDR3 protein has one entry. Of about 40,000 distinct CDR3 sequences in the sample, approximately 3.5% were seen once. The sequences come from whole blood, collected in connection with sensitization to the hapten diphenylcyclopropenone (DPC). These receptors came from a man aged 40-55 years with alopecia areata. Some clones in this sample may be carry-over from other donors' samples.

This clonotype was counted ten times or more. This chain connects TRBV12-3 or TRBV12-4 to TRBJ1-5; weak D call: TRBD1 (5 bases). CDR3 length equals 13 residues. V lost 4 bases, J lost 8 bases, and 12 bases lay in between. The chain's CDR3 is CASSSRVTEPQHF. CDR3 sequence (DNA): TGTGCCAGCAGTTCCAGGGTTACGGAGCCCCAGCATTTT.

This clonotype was seen at least ten times. J is TRBJ2-1 and V is TRBV5-6, with D possibly called TRBD1 or TRBD2 (6 bases each). The CDR3 totals 15 residues. Germline CDR1 and CDR2: SGHDT and YYEEEE. V was shortened by 0 bases and J by 5 bases, with 12 bases between the two germline ends. As DNA, the CDR3 is TGTGCCAGCAGCTTGGTGCACAGGGAGGACAATGAGCAGTTCTTC. It is translated as CASSLVHREDNEQFF.

This clonotype was counted at least ten times. The chain couples TRBV20-1 to TRBJ1-1; D is possibly TRBD1 (5 bases). Germline assignment: CDR1 DFQATT and CDR2 SNEGSKA (reference sequence). The CDR3 runs to 17 residues. Trimming removed 0 bases from V and 1 base from J, with 18 bases in between. The chain's CDR3 is CSARDLGARVRNTEAFF. The CDR3 DNA reads as TGCAGTGCTAGAGATCTTGGGGCACGCGTTCGGAACACTGAAGCTTTCTTT.